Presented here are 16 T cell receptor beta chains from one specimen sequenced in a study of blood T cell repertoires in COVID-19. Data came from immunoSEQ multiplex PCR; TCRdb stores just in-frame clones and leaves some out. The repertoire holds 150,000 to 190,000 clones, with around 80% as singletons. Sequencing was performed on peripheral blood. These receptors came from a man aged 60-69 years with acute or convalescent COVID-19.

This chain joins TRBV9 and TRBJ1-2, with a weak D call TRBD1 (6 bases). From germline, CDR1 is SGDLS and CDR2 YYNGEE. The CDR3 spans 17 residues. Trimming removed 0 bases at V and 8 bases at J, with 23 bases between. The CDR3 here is CASSVAYSTGSLRGYTF. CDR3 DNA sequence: TGTGCCAGCAGCGTAGCTTACTCGACAGGTTCCCTGAGGGGCTACACCTTC.

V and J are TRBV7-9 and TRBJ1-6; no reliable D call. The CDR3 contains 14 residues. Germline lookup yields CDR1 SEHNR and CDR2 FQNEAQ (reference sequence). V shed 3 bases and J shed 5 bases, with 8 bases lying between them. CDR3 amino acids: CASSFGQNNSPLHF. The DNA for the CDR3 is TGTGCCAGCAGCTTTGGGCAGAATAATTCACCCCTCCACTTT.

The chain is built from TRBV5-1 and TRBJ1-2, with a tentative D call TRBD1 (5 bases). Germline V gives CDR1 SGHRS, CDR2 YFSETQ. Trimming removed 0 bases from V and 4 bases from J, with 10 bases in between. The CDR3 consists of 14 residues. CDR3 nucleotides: TGCGCCAGCAGCTTGGCCGTGGGGGGCTATGGCTACACCTTC. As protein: CASSLAVGGYGYTF.

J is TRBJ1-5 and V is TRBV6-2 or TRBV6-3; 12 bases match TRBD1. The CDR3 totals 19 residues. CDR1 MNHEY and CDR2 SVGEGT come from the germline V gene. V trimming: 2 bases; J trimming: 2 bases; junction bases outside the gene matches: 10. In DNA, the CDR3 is TGTGCCAGCAGTTACAATCGGGACAGGGGGCATTCCGGCAATCAGCCCCAGCATTTT. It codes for CASSYNRDRGHSGNQPQHF.

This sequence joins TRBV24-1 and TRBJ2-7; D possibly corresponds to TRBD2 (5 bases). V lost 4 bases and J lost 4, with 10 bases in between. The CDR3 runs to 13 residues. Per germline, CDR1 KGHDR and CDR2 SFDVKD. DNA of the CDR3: TGTGCCACCAGTGAAGGGAGCTATTACGAGCAGTACTTC. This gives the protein CATSEGSYYEQYF.

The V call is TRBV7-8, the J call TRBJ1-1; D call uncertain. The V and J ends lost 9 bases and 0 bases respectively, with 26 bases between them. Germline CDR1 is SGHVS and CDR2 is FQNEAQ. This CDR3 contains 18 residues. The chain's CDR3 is CASTQVDTIRLVNTEAFF. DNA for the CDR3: TGTGCCAGTACCCAGGTCGACACGATAAGATTAGTGAACACTGAAGCTTTCTTT. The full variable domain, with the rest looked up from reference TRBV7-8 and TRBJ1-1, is GAGVSQSPRYKVAKRGQDVALRCDPISGHVSLFWYQQALGQGPEFLTYFQNEAQLDKSGLPSDRFFAERPEGSVSTLKIQRTQQEDSAVYLCASTQVDTIRLVNTEAFFGQGTRLTVV.

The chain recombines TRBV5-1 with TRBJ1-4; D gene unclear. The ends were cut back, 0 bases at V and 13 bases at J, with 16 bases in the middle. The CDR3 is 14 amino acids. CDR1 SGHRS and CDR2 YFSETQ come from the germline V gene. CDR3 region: CASSLEISRGGLFF. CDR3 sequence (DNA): TGCGCCAGCAGCTTGGAGATTTCGCGGGGAGGACTGTTTTTT.

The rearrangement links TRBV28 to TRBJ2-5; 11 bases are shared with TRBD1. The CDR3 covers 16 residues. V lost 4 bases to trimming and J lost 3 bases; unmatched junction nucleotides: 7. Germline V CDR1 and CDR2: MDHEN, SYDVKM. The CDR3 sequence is CASSSAGQGEKETQYF. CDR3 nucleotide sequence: TGTGCCAGCAGTTCCGCGGGACAGGGGGAAAAAGAGACCCAGTACTTC.

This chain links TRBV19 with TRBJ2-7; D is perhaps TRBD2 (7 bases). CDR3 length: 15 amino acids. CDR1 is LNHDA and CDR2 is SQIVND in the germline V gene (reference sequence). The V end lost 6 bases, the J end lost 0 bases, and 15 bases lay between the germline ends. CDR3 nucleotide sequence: TGTGCCAGTAGCCCCGGACAGCGGGGCTCCTACGAGCAGTACTTC. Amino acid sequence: CASSPGQRGSYEQYF.

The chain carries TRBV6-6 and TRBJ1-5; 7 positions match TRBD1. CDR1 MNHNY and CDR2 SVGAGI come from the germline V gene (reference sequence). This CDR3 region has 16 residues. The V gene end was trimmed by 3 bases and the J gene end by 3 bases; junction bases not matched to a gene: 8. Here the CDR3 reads CASSYPQDRDNQPQHF. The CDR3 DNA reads TGTGCCAGCAGTTATCCCCAAGACAGGGACAATCAGCCCCAGCATTTT.

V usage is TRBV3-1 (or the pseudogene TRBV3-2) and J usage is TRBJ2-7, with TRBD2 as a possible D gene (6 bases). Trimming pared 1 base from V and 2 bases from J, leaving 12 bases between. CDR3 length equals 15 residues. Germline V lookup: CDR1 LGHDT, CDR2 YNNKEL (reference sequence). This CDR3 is CASSQGRGGAYEQYF. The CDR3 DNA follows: TGTGCCAGCAGCCAAGGTCGGGGAGGCGCCTACGAGCAGTACTTC.

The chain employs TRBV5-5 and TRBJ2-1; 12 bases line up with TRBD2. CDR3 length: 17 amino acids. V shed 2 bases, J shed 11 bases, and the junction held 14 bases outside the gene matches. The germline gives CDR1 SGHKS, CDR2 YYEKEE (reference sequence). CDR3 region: CASSFGTSGSAVTKQFF. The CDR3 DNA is TGTGCCAGCAGCTTCGGGACTAGCGGGTCAGCCGTCACAAAGCAGTTCTTC.

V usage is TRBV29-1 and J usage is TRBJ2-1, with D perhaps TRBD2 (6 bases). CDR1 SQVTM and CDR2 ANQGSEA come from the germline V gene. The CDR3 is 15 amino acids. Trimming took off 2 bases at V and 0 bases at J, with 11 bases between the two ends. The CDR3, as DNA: TGCAGCGTTGAATGGCGGGATCGCTCCTACAATGAGCAGTTCTTC. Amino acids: CSVEWRDRSYNEQFF.

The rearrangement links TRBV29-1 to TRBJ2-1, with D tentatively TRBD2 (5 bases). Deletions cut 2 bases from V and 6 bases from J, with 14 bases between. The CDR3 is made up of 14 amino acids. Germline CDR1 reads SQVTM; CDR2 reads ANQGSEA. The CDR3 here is CSVEYSASLNEQFF. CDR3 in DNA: TGCAGCGTTGAATACTCGGCTAGCCTCAATGAGCAGTTCTTC.

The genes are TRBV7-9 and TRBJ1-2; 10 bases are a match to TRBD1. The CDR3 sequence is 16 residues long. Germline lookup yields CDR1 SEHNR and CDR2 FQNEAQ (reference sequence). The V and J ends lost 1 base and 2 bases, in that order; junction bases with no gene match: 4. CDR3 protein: CASSLGPGQGNYGYTF. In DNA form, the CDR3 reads TGTGCCAGCAGCTTAGGTCCGGGACAGGGGAACTATGGCTACACCTTC.

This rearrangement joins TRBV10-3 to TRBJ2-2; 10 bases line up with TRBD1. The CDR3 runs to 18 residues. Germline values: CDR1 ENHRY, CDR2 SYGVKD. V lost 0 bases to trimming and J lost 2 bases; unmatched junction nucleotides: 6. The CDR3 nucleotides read TGTGCCATCAGTGAGTCGCGGGGGACAGGGGCCAACACCGGGGAGCTGTTTTTT. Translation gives CAISESRGTGANTGELFF.